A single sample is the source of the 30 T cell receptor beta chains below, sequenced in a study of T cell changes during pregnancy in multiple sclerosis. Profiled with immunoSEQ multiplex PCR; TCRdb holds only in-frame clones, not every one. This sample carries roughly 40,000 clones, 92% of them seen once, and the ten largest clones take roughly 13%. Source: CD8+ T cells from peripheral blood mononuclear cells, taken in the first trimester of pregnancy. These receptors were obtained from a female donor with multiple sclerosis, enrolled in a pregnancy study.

CDR3 bases: TGCAGCGTTGAAGACGGAGGCAATCAGCCCCAGCATTTT. Protein product: CSVEDGGNQPQHF. The V call is TRBV29-1, the J call TRBJ1-5; unclear D gene. The V end lost 0 bases, the J end lost 2 bases, and 5 bases lay between the germline ends. The CDR3 runs 13 residues. Germline V gene sequence: CDR1 SQVTM, CDR2 ANQGSEA.

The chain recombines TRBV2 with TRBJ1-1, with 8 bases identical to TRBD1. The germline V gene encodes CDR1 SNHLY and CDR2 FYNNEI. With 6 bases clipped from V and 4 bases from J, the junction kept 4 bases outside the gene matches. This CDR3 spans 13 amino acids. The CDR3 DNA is TGTGCCAGCAGGGAGACAGGGGTCACTGAAGCTTTCTTT. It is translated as CASRETGVTEAFF.

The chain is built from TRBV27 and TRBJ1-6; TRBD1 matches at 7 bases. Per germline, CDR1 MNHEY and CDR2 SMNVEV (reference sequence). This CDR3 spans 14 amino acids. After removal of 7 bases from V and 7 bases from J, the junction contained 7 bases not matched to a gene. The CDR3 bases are TGTGCCAGCACCCCCGGGACAGAGAATTCACCCCTCCACTTT. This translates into CASTPGTENSPLHF.

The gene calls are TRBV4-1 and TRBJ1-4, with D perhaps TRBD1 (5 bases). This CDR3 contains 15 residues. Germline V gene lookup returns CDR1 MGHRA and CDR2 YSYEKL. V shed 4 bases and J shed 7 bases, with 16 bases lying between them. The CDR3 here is CASSRGGGSVEKLFF. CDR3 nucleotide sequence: TGCGCCAGCAGCCGTGGGGGAGGGTCGGTTGAAAAACTGTTTTTT.

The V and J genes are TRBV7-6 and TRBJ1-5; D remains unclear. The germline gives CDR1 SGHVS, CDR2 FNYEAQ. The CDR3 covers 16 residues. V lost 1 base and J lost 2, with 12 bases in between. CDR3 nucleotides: TGTGCCAGCAGCTTAGAGGGAGGGATGGGCAATCAGCCCCAGCATTTT. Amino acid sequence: CASSLEGGMGNQPQHF.

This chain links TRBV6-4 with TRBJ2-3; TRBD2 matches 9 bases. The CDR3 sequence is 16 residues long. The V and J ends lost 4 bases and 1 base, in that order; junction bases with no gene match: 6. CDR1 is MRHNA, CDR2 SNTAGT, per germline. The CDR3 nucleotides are TGTGCCAGCAGTGGCGGGGGGGCCCCTGGCACAGATACGCAGTATTTT. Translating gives CASSGGGAPGTDTQYF.

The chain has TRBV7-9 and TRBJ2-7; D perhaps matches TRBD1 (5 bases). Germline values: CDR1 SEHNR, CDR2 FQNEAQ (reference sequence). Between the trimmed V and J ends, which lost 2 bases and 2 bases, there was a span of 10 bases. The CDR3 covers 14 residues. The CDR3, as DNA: TGTGCCAGCAGCTTAATCTACAGGCCCTACGAGCAGTACTTC. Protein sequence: CASSLIYRPYEQYF. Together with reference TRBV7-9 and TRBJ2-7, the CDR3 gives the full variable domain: DTGVSQNPRHKITKRGQNVTFRCDPISEHNRLYWYRQTLGQGPEFLTYFQNEAQLEKSRLLSDRFSAERPKGSFSTLEIQRTEQGDSAMYLCASSLIYRPYEQYFGPGTRLTVT.

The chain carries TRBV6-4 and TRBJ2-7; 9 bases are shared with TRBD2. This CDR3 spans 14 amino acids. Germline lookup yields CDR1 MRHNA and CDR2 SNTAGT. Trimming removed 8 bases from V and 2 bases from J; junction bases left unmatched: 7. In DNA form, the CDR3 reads TGTGCCAGCCCACAGGGACTAGCTACCTACGAGCAGTACTTC. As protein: CASPQGLATYEQYF.

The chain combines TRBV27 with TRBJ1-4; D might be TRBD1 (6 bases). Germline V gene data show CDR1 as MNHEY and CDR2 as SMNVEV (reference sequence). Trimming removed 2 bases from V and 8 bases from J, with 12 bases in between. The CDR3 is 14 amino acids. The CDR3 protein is CASSLVGAGEKLFF. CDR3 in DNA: TGTGCCAGCAGTTTAGTGGGGGCAGGGGAAAAACTGTTTTTT. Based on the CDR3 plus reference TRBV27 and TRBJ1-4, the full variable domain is EAQVTQNPRYLITVTGKKLTVTCSQNMNHEYMSWYRQDPGLGLRQIYYSMNVEVTDKGDVPEGYKVSRKEKRNFPLILESPSPNQTSLYFCASSLVGAGEKLFFGSGTQLSVL.

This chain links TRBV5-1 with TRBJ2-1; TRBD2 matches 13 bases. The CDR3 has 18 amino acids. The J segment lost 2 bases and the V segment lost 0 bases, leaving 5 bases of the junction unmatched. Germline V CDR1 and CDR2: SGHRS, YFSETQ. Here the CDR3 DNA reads TGCGCCAGCAGCTTGGGACCCACTAGCGGGGGGGCCTACAATGAGCAGTTCTTC. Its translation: CASSLGPTSGGAYNEQFF.

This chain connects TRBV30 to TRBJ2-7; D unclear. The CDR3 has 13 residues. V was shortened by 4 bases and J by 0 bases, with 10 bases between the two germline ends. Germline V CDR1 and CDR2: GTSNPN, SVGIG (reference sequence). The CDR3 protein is CAWTVRGSYEQYF. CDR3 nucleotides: TGTGCCTGGACGGTCAGAGGCTCCTACGAGCAGTACTTC.

The CDR3 here is CASSYRGWTEAFF. CDR3 bases: TGTGCCAGCAGCTACAGGGGGTGGACTGAAGCTTTCTTT. The chain employs TRBV14 and TRBJ1-1; 8 bases agree with TRBD1. J lost 5 bases, V lost 5 bases, and 4 bases had no gene match. Germline assignment: CDR1 SGHDN and CDR2 FVKESK. The CDR3 runs 13 residues. The complete variable domain, with remaining parts taken from reference TRBV14 and TRBJ1-1, reads EAGVTQFPSHSVIEKGQTVTLRCDPISGHDNLYWYRRVMGKEIKFLLHFVKESKQDESGMPNNRFLAERTGGTYSTLKVQPAELEDSGVYFCASSYRGWTEAFFGQGTRLTVV.

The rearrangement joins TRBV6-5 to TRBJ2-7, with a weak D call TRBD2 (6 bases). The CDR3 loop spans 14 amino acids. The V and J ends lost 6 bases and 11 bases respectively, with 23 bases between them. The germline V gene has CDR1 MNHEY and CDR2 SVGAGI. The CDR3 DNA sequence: TGTGCCAGCAGGAACGAACTTGGGACTCCCTCAGAGTACTTC. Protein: CASRNELGTPSEYF.

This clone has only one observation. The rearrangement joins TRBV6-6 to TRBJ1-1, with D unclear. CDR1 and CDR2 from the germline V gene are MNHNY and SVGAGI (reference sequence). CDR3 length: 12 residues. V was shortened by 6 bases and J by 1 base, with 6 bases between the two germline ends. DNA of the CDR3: TGTGCCAGCAGGGGCCCGAACACTGAAGCTTTCTTT. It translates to CASRGPNTEAFF.

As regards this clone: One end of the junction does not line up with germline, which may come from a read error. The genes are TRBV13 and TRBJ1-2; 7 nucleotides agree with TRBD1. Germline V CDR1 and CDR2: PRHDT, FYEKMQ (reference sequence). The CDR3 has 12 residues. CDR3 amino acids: CASSFTGDGCTF. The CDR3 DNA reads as TGTGCCAGCAGCTTTACAGGGGACGGCTGCACCTTC. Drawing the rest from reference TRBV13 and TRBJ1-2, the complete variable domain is AAGVIQSPRHLIKEKRETATLKCYPIPRHDTVYWYQQGPGQDPQFLISFYEKMQSDKGSIPDRFSAQQFSDYHSELNMSSLELGDSALYFCASSFTGDGCTFGSGTRLTVV.

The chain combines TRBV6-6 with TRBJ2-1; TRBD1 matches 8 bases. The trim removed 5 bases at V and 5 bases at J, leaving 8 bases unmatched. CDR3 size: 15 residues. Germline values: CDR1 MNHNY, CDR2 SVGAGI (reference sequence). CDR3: CASSQPGTGDNEQFF. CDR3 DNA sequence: TGTGCCAGCAGTCAACCCGGGACAGGCGACAATGAGCAGTTCTTC.

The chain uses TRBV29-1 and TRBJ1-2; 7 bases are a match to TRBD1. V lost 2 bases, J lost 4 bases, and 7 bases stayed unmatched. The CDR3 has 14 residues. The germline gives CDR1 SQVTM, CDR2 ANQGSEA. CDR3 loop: CSVEPTGRFYGYTF. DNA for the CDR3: TGCAGCGTTGAACCGACAGGGAGATTCTATGGCTACACCTTC.

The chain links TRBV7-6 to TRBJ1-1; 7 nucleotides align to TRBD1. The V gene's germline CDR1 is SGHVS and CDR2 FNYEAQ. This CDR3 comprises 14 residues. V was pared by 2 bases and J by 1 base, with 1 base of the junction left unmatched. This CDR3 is CASSLRTGNTEAFF. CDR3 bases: TGTGCCAGCAGCTTACGGACAGGGAACACTGAAGCTTTCTTT.

The CDR3 protein is CASSVSLGGDYGYTF. CDR3 bases: TGTGCCAGCAGCGTATCCCTTGGAGGGGACTATGGCTACACCTTC. The chain carries TRBV9 and TRBJ1-2, with a tentative D call TRBD1 (5 bases). V dropped 1 base and J dropped 3 bases, with 13 bases sitting between them. The germline CDR1 and CDR2 sequences are SGDLS and YYNGEE. CDR3 length: 15 amino acids. Supplemented by reference TRBV9 and TRBJ1-2, the full variable domain reads DSGVTQTPKHLITATGQRVTLRCSPRSGDLSVYWYQQSLDQGLQFLIQYYNGEERAKGNILERFSAQQFPDLHSELNLSSLELGDSALYFCASSVSLGGDYGYTFGSGTRLTVV.

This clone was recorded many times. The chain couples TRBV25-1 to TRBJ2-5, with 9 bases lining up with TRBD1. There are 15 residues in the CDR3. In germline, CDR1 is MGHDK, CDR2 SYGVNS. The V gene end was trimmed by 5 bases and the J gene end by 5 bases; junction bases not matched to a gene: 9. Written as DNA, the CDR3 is TGTGCCAGCAGTAGACCGGGACAGGGTGGTGAGACCCAGTACTTC. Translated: CASSRPGQGGETQYF. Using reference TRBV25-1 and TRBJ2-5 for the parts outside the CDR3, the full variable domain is EADIYQTPRYLVIGTGKKITLECSQTMGHDKMYWYQQDPGMELHLIHYSYGVNSTEKGDLSSESTVSRIRTEHFPLTLESARPSHTSQYLCASSRPGQGGETQYFGPGTRLLVL.

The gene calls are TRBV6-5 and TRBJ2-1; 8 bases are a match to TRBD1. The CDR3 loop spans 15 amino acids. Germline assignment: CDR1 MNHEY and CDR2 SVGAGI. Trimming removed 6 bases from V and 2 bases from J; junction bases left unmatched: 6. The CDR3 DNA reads TGTGCCAGCAGCTCAGGGGGCGTTGCCTACAATGAGCAGTTCTTC. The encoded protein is CASSSGGVAYNEQFF.

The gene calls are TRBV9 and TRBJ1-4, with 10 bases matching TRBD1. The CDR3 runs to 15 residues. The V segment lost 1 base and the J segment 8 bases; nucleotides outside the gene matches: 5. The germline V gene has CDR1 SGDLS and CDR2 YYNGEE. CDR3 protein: CASSVSGTGDEKLFF. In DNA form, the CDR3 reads TGTGCCAGCAGCGTATCCGGGACAGGGGACGAAAAACTGTTTTTT.

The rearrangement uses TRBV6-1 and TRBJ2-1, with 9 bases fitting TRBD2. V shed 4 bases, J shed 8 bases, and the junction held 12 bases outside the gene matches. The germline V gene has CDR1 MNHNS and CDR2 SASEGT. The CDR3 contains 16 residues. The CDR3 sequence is CASSAPPSGALDEQFF. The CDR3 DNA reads TGTGCCAGCAGTGCGCCTCCTAGCGGGGCTTTGGATGAGCAGTTCTTC.

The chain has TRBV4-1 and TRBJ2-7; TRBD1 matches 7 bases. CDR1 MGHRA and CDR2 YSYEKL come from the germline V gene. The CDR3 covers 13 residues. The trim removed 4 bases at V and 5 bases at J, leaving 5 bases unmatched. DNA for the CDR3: TGCGCCAGCAGCCCTTACAGGGGAAACGAGCAGTACTTC. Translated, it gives CASSPYRGNEQYF.

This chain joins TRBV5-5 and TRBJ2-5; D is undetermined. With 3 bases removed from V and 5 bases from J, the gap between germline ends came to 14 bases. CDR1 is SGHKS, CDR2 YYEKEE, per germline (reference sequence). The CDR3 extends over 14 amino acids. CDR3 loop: CASSYPRSSETQYF. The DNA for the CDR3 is TGTGCCAGCAGCTACCCGCGGTCCTCTGAGACCCAGTACTTC.

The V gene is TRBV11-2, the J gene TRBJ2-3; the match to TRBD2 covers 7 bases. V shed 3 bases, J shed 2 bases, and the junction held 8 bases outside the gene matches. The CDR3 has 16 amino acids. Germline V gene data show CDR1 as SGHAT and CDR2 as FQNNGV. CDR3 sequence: CASSFSWLADTDTQYF. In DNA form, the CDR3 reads TGTGCCAGCAGCTTTAGTTGGCTAGCGGACACAGATACGCAGTATTTT.

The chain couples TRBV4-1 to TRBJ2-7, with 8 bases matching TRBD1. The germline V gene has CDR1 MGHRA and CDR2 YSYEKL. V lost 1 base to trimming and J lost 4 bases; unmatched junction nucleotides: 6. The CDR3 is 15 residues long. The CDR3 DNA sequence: TGCGCCAGCAGCCAAGGGACAGGGACTGAGTACGAGCAGTACTTC. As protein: CASSQGTGTEYEQYF.

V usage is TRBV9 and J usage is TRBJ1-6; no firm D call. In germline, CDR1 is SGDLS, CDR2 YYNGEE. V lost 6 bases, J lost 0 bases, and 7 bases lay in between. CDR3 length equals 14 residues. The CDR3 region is CASTGSSYNSPLHF. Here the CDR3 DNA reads TGTGCCAGCACTGGTAGCTCCTATAATTCACCCCTCCACTTT.

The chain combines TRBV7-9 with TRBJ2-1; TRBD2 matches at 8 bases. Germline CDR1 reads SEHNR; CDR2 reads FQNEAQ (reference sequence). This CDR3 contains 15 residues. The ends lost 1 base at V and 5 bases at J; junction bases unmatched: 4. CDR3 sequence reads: CASSLGVAGNNEQFF. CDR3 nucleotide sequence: TGTGCCAGCAGCTTAGGGGTAGCGGGGAACAATGAGCAGTTCTTC. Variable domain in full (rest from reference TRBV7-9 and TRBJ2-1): DTGVSQNPRHKITKRGQNVTFRCDPISEHNRLYWYRQTLGQGPEFLTYFQNEAQLEKSRLLSDRFSAERPKGSFSTLEIQRTEQGDSAMYLCASSLGVAGNNEQFFGPGTRLTVL.

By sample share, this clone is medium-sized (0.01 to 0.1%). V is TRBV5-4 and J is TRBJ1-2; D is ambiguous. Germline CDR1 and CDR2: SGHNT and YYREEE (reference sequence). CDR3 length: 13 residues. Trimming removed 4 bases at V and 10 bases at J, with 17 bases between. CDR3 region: CASSGRSEQHYTF. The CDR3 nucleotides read TGTGCCAGCAGCGGAAGGAGCGAACAACACTACACCTTC.